Listed here are 14 T cell receptor beta chains from one sample, sequenced in a study of cytomegalovirus exposure and HLA in healthy donors. 13 Jbeta primers and 60 Vbeta primers were used for the PCR. The assay was immunoSEQ multiplex PCR, and TCRdb's table has in-frame clones only and misses some. The profile shows 170,000 or so clones, 75% to 90% of them singletons. Sequencing was performed on PBMCs. The receptors come from a man aged 25 to 45 in good health and CMV-seropositive.

This chain joins TRBV9 and TRBJ2-7; the match to TRBD1 covers 9 bases. Per germline, CDR1 SGDLS and CDR2 YYNGEE. This CDR3 spans 17 amino acids. V was clipped by 4 bases and J by 3 bases; unmatched bases: 14. The CDR3 DNA reads TGTGCCAGCAGCCCCCGGGGAGGATTGGACAGGGGCTACGAGCAGTACTTC. It codes for CASSPRGGLDRGYEQYF.

This chain links TRBV4-1 with TRBJ2-7, with a possible D match to TRBD2 (6 bases). Matching the DNA end better, TRBJ2-5 makes the J call doubtful. The germline CDR1 and CDR2 sequences are MGHRA and YSYEKL. The CDR3 totals 14 residues. CDR3 protein: CASSQGDYQETQYF. Here the CDR3 DNA reads TGCGCCAGCAGCCAAGGGGACTACCAAGAGACCCAGTACTTC.

In this sample, this clone turned up a few times. V usage is TRBV13 and J usage is TRBJ2-1; D is possibly TRBD2 (5 bases). This CDR3 spans 17 amino acids. V lost 0 bases and J 0 bases, leaving 12 bases between the germline ends. CDR1 PRHDT and CDR2 FYEKMQ come from the germline V gene (reference sequence). As DNA, the CDR3 is TGTGCCAGCAGCTTAGGTCAACTGGGGAGCTCCTACAATGAGCAGTTCTTC. Its translation: CASSLGQLGSSYNEQFF.

The genes are TRBV9 and TRBJ2-1; 7 bases are shared with TRBD2. The CDR3 runs 14 residues. From germline, CDR1 is SGDLS and CDR2 YYNGEE. V was clipped by 3 bases and J by 8 bases; unmatched bases: 8. CDR3 amino acids: CASSASGVPYEQFF. For the CDR3, the DNA is TGTGCCAGCAGCGCTAGCGGAGTGCCCTATGAGCAGTTCTTC. The whole variable domain, remainder taken from reference TRBV9 and TRBJ2-1, is DSGVTQTPKHLITATGQRVTLRCSPRSGDLSVYWYQQSLDQGLQFLIQYYNGEERAKGNILERFSAQQFPDLHSELNLSSLELGDSALYFCASSASGVPYEQFFGPGTRLTVL.

The J gene is TRBJ2-2, the V gene TRBV5-4, with a tentative D call TRBD1 (5 bases). V shed 2 bases and J shed 4 bases, with 12 bases lying between them. CDR3 size: 15 residues. The germline CDR1 and CDR2 sequences are SGHNT and YYREEE (reference sequence). The CDR3 DNA reads as TGTGCCAGCAGCTTAGGGGATCCGGGCACCGGGGAGCTGTTTTTT. Its translation is CASSLGDPGTGELFF.

The chain has TRBV4-3 and TRBJ2-2; D remains ambiguous. CDR3 size: 16 residues. Looked up from germline, CDR1 is LGHNA and CDR2 is YSLEER. V was clipped by 3 bases and J by 1 base, with 12 bases between them. The CDR3 region is CASSQTELRNTGELFF. In DNA form, the CDR3 reads TGCGCCAGCAGCCAGACGGAGCTAAGGAACACCGGGGAGCTGTTTTTT.

V is TRBV19 and J is TRBJ2-5; 8 nucleotides line up with TRBD2. The CDR3 runs to 15 residues. CDR1 is LNHDA, CDR2 SQIVND, per germline (reference sequence). Trimming cost V 1 base and J 2 bases; bases outside gene matches: 3. The CDR3 DNA reads TGTGCCAGTAGTATAGGGCGGGAGGTACAAGAGACCCAGTACTTC. This codes for CASSIGREVQETQYF.

The V gene is TRBV11-2, the J gene TRBJ2-7; TRBD2 aligns across 8 bases. Germline trimming cut 1 base from V and 2 bases from J; bases unmatched to any gene: 4. Germline V lookup: CDR1 SGHAT, CDR2 FQNNGV. The CDR3 sequence is 15 residues long. This CDR3 reads CASSLVPGGPYEQYF. The CDR3 DNA reads TGTGCCAGCAGCTTAGTACCGGGAGGGCCCTACGAGCAGTACTTC.

V usage is TRBV6-7 and J usage is TRBJ2-7; 13 positions match TRBD2. TRBV6-7 qualifies as an ORF whose function is uncertain. V trimming: 4 bases; J trimming: 6 bases; junction bases outside the gene matches: 9. There are 16 residues in the CDR3. CDR3 nucleotides: TGTGCCAGCAGTTCCCGACTAGCGGGAGGACCAACCGAGCAGTACTTC. Its protein is CASSSRLAGGPTEQYF.

This chain joins TRBV10-3 and TRBJ1-2, with 9 bases matching TRBD1. The CDR3 spans 12 residues. Germline CDR1 and CDR2: ENHRY and SYGVKD. V was pared by 4 bases and J by 10 bases, with 4 bases of the junction left unmatched. The CDR3 sequence is CAISATGGDYTF. The CDR3 bases are TGTGCCATCAGTGCGACAGGGGGGGACTACACCTTC.

V and J are TRBV4-2 and TRBJ1-2; unclear D gene. Germline CDR1 and CDR2: LGHNA and YNFKEQ. Trimming shortened V by 2 bases and J by 8 bases, and 18 bases separated the two germline ends. The CDR3 runs to 15 residues. CDR3 sequence: CASSQLLDTLAGYTF. For the CDR3, the DNA is TGTGCCAGCAGCCAACTTCTCGACACCCTAGCGGGCTACACCTTC.

The V call is TRBV27, the J call TRBJ1-2; no clear D. This CDR3 contains 14 residues. CDR1 is MNHEY and CDR2 is SMNVEV in the germline V gene (reference sequence). Trimming removed 2 bases from V and 5 bases from J, with 12 bases in between. The CDR3 DNA reads TGTGCCAGCAGTTTAAGATCGGGAGGGTATGGCTACACCTTC. It yields the protein CASSLRSGGYGYTF.

This clone was observed once. The chain joins TRBV7-3 to TRBJ2-3; D perhaps matches TRBD2 (5 bases). The CDR3 totals 13 residues. Between the trimmed V and J ends, which lost 1 base and 13 bases, there was a span of 15 bases. CDR1 and CDR2 (germline): SGHTA, FQGTGA. CDR3 sequence (DNA): TGTGCCAGCAGCTTAATTCCCGAGGGAAGGAAGTATTTT. Its translation: CASSLIPEGRKYF.

The chain uses TRBV9 and TRBJ2-1; 12 bases agree with TRBD2. Germline V lookup: CDR1 SGDLS, CDR2 YYNGEE. The J segment lost 4 bases and the V segment lost 4 bases, leaving 6 bases of the junction unmatched. The CDR3 covers 16 residues. The CDR3 nucleotides read TGTGCCAGCAGCCAAACGACTAGCGGGGGTTACAATGAGCAGTTCTTC. Translating it yields CASSQTTSGGYNEQFF.